This T cell receptor (beta chain) comes out of a study of response to subunit inactivated influenza vaccine (dated by TCRdb to the late 2010s). Background for the entire study: Deep quantitative profiling of the T cell receptor repertoire was used in the study to follow responses to a trivalent subunit inactivated influenza vaccine.

Receptor amplification or capture employed RT-PCR. The sequencer was an Illumina HiSeq 2500. TCRdb's own reprocessing of the public reads used fastp at Q25 and MiXCR and kept productive beta chains. One record per CDR3 amino acid sequence lists the most common genes and DNA. This sample holds around 710,000 distinct CDR3 sequences; roughly 14% were observed only once. Of the sample, less than 7% falls within the top ten clones. General study outcomes and caveats: It was suggested by the authors that each seasonal influenza vaccination may recruit only a limited number of new T cells.

As concerns this clonotype: Its antigen remains unidentified. No qualities accompany the bases; no much larger clone lies one base away.

At the junction V is shortened by 1 base and J by 6 bases; bases outside the gene matches: 10. The germline V gene encodes CDR1 SGHKS and CDR2 YYEKEE (reference sequence). The CDR3 goes from the cysteine to the phenylalanine over 16 residues. The only DNA kept is the CDR3, 48 bases in frame from the first base. Source: PBMCs from blood, taken approximately 15 days before vaccination. The receptor was isolated from a man between 45 and 60 years old who received an inactivated influenza vaccine. Donor details come from another sample of the same person, matched by shared clones. The rearrangement combines TRBV5-5 with TRBJ2-1, and TRBD2 matches 7 of the central bases. The bases are TGTGCCAGCAGCTTGACTGTGTCGGGAGGATCCAATGAGCAGTTCTTC. Protein translation: CASSLTVSGGSNEQFF.